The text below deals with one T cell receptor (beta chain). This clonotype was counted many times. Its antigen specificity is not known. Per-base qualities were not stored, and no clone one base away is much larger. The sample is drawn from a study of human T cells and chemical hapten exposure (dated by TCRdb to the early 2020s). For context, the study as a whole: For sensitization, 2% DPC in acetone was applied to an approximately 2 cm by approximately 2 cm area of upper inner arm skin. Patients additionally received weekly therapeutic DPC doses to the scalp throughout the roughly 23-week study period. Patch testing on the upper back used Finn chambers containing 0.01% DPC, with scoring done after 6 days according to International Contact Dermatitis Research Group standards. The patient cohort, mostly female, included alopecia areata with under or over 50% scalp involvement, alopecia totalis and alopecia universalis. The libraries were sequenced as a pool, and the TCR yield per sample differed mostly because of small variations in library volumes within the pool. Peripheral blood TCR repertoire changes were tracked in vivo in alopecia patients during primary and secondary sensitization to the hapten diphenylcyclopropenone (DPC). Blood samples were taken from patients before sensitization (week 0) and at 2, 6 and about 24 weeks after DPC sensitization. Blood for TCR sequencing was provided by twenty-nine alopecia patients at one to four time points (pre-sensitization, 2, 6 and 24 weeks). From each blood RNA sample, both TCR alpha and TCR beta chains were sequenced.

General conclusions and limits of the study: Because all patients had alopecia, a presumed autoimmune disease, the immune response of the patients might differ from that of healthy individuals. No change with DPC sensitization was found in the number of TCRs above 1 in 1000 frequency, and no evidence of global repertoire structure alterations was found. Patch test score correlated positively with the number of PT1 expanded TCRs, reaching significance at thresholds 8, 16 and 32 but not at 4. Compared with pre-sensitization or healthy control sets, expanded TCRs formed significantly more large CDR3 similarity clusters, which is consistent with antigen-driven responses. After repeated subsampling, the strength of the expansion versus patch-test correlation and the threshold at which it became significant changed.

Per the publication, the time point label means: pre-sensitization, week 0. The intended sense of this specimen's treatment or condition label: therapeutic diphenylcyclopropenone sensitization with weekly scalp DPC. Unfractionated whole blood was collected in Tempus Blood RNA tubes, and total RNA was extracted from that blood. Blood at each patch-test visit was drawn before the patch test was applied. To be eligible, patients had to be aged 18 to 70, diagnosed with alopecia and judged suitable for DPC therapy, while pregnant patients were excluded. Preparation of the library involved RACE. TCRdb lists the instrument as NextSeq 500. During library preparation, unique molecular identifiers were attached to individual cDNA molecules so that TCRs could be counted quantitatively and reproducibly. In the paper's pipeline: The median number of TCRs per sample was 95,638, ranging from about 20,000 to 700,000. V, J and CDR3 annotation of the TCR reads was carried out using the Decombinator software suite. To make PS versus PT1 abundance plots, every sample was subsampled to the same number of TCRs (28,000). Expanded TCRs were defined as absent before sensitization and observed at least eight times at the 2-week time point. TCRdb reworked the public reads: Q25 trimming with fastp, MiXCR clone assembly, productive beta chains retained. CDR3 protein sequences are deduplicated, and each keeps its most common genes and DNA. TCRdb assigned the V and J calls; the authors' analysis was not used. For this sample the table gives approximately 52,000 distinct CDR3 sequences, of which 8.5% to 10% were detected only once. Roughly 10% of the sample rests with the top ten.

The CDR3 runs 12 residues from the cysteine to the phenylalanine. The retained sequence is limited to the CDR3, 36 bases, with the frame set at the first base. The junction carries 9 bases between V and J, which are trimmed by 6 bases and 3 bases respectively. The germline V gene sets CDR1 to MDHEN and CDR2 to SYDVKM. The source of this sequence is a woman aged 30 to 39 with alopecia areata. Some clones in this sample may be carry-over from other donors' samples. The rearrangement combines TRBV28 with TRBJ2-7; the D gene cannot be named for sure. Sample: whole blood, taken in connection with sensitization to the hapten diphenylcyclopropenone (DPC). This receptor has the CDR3 CASRRTSYEQYF. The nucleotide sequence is TGTGCCAGCAGGAGGACCAGCTACGAGCAGTACTTC.